This TCR beta chain comes out of a study of blood T cells in healthy people across ages. Every sample had a minimum of 6.5 million PBMCs isolated. The use of a sample-barcoded 5' primer and a J-beta primer mix characterized a second PCR of roughly 7 to 11 cycles. Each cDNA molecule, via a template-switch adaptor with 12 random nucleotides, was tagged. One entry per CDR3 protein results from TCRdb running MiXCR on the 5' RACE reads. The profile covers over 950,000 distinct CDR3 sequences, with 51% appearing a single time and about a fifth taken by the ten largest. CDR3 length equals 13 residues. The V gene lost 3 bases and the J gene lost 4 bases, with 11 bases spanning the gap. Germline V lookup: CDR1 SQVTM, CDR2 ANQGSEA. In this sample, this clonotype turned up a few times.

This TCR came from a woman between 55 and 75 years old in good health. The gene calls are TRBV29-1 and TRBJ2-3; D gene unclear. Specimen: blood. Here the CDR3 reads CSVEYPGSDTQYF. DNA for the CDR3: TGCAGCGTTGAGTATCCGGGTTCAGATACGCAGTATTTT.